This entry concerns a single TCR beta chain. Its antigen is not known. This specimen comes from a study of PD-L1 blockade in urothelial cancer. Study background: Atezolizumab at 1,200 mg intravenously every 3 weeks was started by patients in about 2014. Blood gave a median about 140,000 T cells. Study-wide results and limits: Pretreatment clonality of the blood TCR repertoire below the median was predictive of superior survival.

Germline-derived CDR1 and CDR2 are SNHLY and FYNNEI. The CDR3 totals 15 residues. V shed 7 bases, J shed 4 bases, and the junction held 7 bases outside the gene matches. Spiking each PCR with synthetic TCR analog templates was performed. The method was immunoSEQ multiplex PCR; TCRdb's version includes in-frame clones alone and lacks a portion of them. The profile shows more than 45,000 clones, around three quarters of them singletons. The source material was PBMCs, sampled around atezolizumab (anti-PD-L1) treatment. This clonotype was sampled from a man in his sixties or seventies with urothelial cancer. The rearrangement joins TRBV2 to TRBJ2-3; 11 nucleotides agree with TRBD2. The CDR3 is CASKIAGGSADTQYF. The CDR3 nucleotides read TGTGCCAGCAAGATAGCGGGGGGGTCTGCAGATACGCAGTATTTT.